The 30 T cell receptor beta chains below all came from one sample that was sequenced in a study of breast tumors, draining lymph nodes, adjacent tissues. TCRdb re-analysed the multiplex PCR reads in MiXCR, keeping a single row per CDR3 protein. The sample has around 13,000 distinct CDR3 sequences; 45% to 50% are singletons. Sample: tumor-adjacent breast tissue. These receptor sequences come from a female donor with breast cancer. Some clones in this sample may be carry-over from other donors' samples.

The rearrangement links TRBV5-8 to TRBJ2-1, with 10 bases aligning to TRBD1. V lost 1 base and J lost 6; bases outside the gene matches: 7. Germline assignment: CDR1 SGHTS and CDR2 YDEGEE. There are 16 residues in the CDR3. The CDR3 protein is CASSLYGGTGVNEQFF. The CDR3 DNA sequence: TGTGCCAGCAGCTTGTATGGCGGGACAGGGGTCAATGAGCAGTTCTTC. The entire variable domain, with the rest obtained from reference TRBV5-8 and TRBJ2-1, is as follows: EAGVTQSPTHLIKTRGQQATLRCSPISGHTSVYWYQQALGLGLQFLLWYDEGEERNRGNFPPRFSGRQFPNYSSELNVNALELEDSALYLCASSLYGGTGVNEQFFGPGTRLTVL.

At least ten counts were recorded for this clonotype. This chain uses TRBV5-6 with TRBJ1-2; 9 bases match TRBD1. This CDR3 is built from 14 residues. CDR1 is SGHDT and CDR2 is YYEEEE in the germline V gene. V lost 3 bases, J lost 2 bases, and 2 bases stayed unmatched. The CDR3 DNA reads TGTGCCAGCAGCTACGGGACAGGGAACTATGGCTACACCTTC. Amino acid sequence: CASSYGTGNYGYTF.

This clonotype was seen only a few times. The chain has TRBV20-1 and TRBJ2-3; 12 bases fit TRBD2. Trimming at V came to 5 bases and at J to 7 bases, leaving 7 bases not matched to a gene. The CDR3 is made up of 14 amino acids. Germline V lookup: CDR1 DFQATT, CDR2 SNEGSKA (reference sequence). The CDR3 sequence: CSAQTSGGSHTQYF. CDR3 DNA: TGCAGTGCTCAGACTAGCGGGGGATCCCATACGCAGTATTTT.

This chain connects TRBV29-1 to TRBJ2-5; 7 bases are shared with TRBD1. This CDR3 is 13 amino acids long. Germline V gene sequence: CDR1 SQVTM, CDR2 ANQGSEA. The V gene end was trimmed by 2 bases and the J gene end by 4 bases; junction bases not matched to a gene: 4. DNA of the CDR3: TGCAGCGTTGAAATACAGGGGCCAGAGACCCAGTACTTC. Its protein product is CSVEIQGPETQYF.

This clonotype was picked up many times. V is TRBV7-9 and J is TRBJ2-2, with TRBD2 matching over 14 bases. Germline V gene sequence: CDR1 SEHNR, CDR2 FQNEAQ (reference sequence). This CDR3 has 19 amino acids. Trimming at V came to 5 bases and at J to 7 bases, leaving 15 bases not matched to a gene. The CDR3 DNA sequence: TGTGCCAGCAGCCCTCAAGGTCGGGGGACTAGCGGGAGACTCGGGGAGCTGTTTTTT. It encodes CASSPQGRGTSGRLGELFF.

This rearrangement joins TRBV24-1 to TRBJ2-1, with no clear D. Deletions cut 7 bases from V and 6 bases from J, with 18 bases between. The CDR3 covers 15 residues. Germline-derived CDR1 and CDR2 are KGHDR and SFDVKD. In DNA, the CDR3 is TGTGCCACCAGCTCCCGTGGCCGCAACACCAATGAGCAGTTCTTC. It encodes CATSSRGRNTNEQFF.

The chain uses TRBV29-1 and TRBJ2-7; D remains ambiguous. The CDR3 is 11 amino acids. V was cut by 2 bases and J by 9 bases, with 11 bases left in between. CDR1 is SQVTM, CDR2 ANQGSEA, per germline. CDR3 DNA sequence: TGCAGCGTTGAATACTCGGGTTGGCAGTACTTC. This gives the protein CSVEYSGWQYF.

J is TRBJ2-1 and V is TRBV24-1; 14 bases are shared with TRBD2. This CDR3 comprises 18 residues. The germline CDR1 and CDR2 sequences are KGHDR and SFDVKD. The V gene end was trimmed by 4 bases and the J gene end by 1 base; junction bases not matched to a gene: 5. CDR3 protein: CATSDGTSGRVSYNEQFF. The CDR3 region has the DNA TGTGCCACCAGTGACGGGACTAGCGGGAGAGTATCCTACAATGAGCAGTTCTTC.

This clonotype was recorded at least ten times. A read error may be the cause here, since a much bigger clone is one base away. The V and J genes are TRBV9 and TRBJ1-6; D is ambiguous. The V gene's germline CDR1 is SGDLS and CDR2 YYNGEE. The CDR3 covers 15 residues. The CDR3 protein is CASSGAGHDNSPPHF. CDR3 in DNA: TGTGCCAGCAGCGGCGCCGGGCATGATAATTCACCCCCCCACTTT.

This clonotype was seen repeatedly, ten times or more. The genes are TRBV12-3 or TRBV12-4 and TRBJ1-2, with 11 bases lining up with TRBD1. The junction had 3 bases not matched to a gene; V was cut back by 0 bases and J by 3 bases. The CDR3 loop spans 16 amino acids. The CDR3 sequence is CASSLAGTGGDYGYTF. The CDR3 bases are TGTGCCAGCAGTTTAGCGGGGACAGGGGGGGACTATGGCTACACCTTC.

The table lists this clonotype with many counts. The rearrangement links TRBV20-1 to TRBJ2-1; 8 bases are a match to TRBD2. The CDR3 is 14 amino acids. CDR1 is DFQATT, CDR2 SNEGSKA, per germline (reference sequence). V gave up 3 bases and J gave up 4 bases; unmatched junction bases: 5. The CDR3 nucleotides read TGCAGTGCTAGCGGGAGGGCAAGTTACAATGAGCAGTTCTTC. Its protein is CSASGRASYNEQFF.

This clonotype occurred many times. The chain employs TRBV3-1 and TRBJ1-5, with D possibly being TRBD1 (5 bases). V was shortened by 1 base and J by 6 bases, with 13 bases between the two germline ends. The CDR3 contains 15 residues. The germline V gene encodes CDR1 LGHDT and CDR2 YNNKEL (reference sequence). CDR3 region: CASSQGLPGLQPQHF. In DNA form, the CDR3 reads TGTGCCAGCAGCCAAGGTTTACCAGGGCTTCAGCCCCAGCATTTT.

This clonotype is labeled large. The chain employs TRBV10-2 and TRBJ2-3; weak D call: TRBD2 (6 bases). This CDR3 spans 14 amino acids. Between the trimmed V and J ends, which lost 3 bases and 3 bases, there was a span of 10 bases. Germline CDR1 and CDR2: WSHSY and SAAADI. The CDR3 is CASSDGGGTDTQYF. CDR3 coding DNA: TGCGCCAGCAGTGACGGTGGGGGGACAGATACGCAGTATTTT.

The chain combines TRBV4-2 with TRBJ2-5; TRBD2 matches at 9 bases. The CDR3 is made up of 16 amino acids. Trimming at V came to 1 base and at J to 0 bases, leaving 3 bases not matched to a gene. CDR1 and CDR2 (germline): LGHNA, YNFKEQ. CDR3 nucleotides: TGTGCCAGCAGCCAAGGCTCTAGCGGGGACCAAGAGACCCAGTACTTC. This gives the protein CASSQGSSGDQETQYF.

This clonotype was detected many times. CDR3 bases: TGTGCCAGCAGACCCACTTCCACAGATACGCAGTATTTT. This gives the protein CASRPTSTDTQYF. The rearrangement joins TRBV6-4 to TRBJ2-3; D is ambiguous. The V and J ends lost 6 bases and 2 bases respectively, with 9 bases between them. The CDR3 length is 13 residues. From germline, CDR1 is MRHNA and CDR2 SNTAGT.

Notes on this clonotype: One junction end does not reproduce the germline sequence, and a read error may be involved. This chain connects TRBV7-3 to TRBJ2-5; D may be TRBD1 or TRBD2 (6 bases each). Germline lookup yields CDR1 SGHTA and CDR2 FQGTGA. The CDR3 is made up of 14 amino acids. The CDR3 spells CASSLRGAKEPQYF. The CDR3 nucleotides read TGTGCCAGCAGCTTAAGGGGGGCTAAAGAGCCCCAGTACTTC.

The sample holds many counts of this clonotype. The chain has TRBV30 and TRBJ2-2, with D tentatively TRBD2 (6 bases). Germline V gives CDR1 GTSNPN, CDR2 SVGIG (reference sequence). CDR3 length: 15 residues. Trimming removed 0 bases from V and 7 bases from J, with 15 bases in between. CDR3 sequence reads: CAWSVWAPGSGELFF. In DNA, the CDR3 is TGTGCCTGGAGTGTATGGGCTCCCGGGAGCGGGGAGCTGTTTTTT. The full variable domain, in which reference TRBV30 and TRBJ2-2 provide the parts outside the CDR3, is SQTIHQWPATLVQPVGSPLSLECTVEGTSNPNLYWYRQAAGRGLQLLFYSVGIGQISSEVPQNLSASRPQDRQFILSSKKLLLSDSGFYLCAWSVWAPGSGELFFGEGSRLTVL.

By sample share, this clonotype is large (0.1 to 1%). CDR3 protein: CSARDNDRYTF. CDR3 in DNA: TGCAGTGCTAGAGATAACGATCGCTACACCTTC. The chain joins TRBV20-1 to TRBJ1-2; no clear D. CDR1 DFQATT and CDR2 SNEGSKA come from the germline V gene (reference sequence). CDR3 length equals 11 residues. V was trimmed by 0 bases and J by 9 bases, leaving 8 bases between them.

By proportion, this clonotype is medium-sized. The rearrangement uses TRBV12-3 or TRBV12-4 and TRBJ1-3, with 7 bases fitting TRBD1. The CDR3 totals 15 residues. Trimming at V came to 5 bases and at J to 1 base, leaving 5 bases not matched to a gene. Here the CDR3 DNA reads TGTGCCAGCAGTAATCTGGGACAGTCTGGAAACACCATATATTTT. Its protein product is CASSNLGQSGNTIYF.

This clonotype has at least ten counts. J is TRBJ2-3 and V is TRBV12-3 or TRBV12-4; 14 bases match TRBD2. Trimming at V came to 3 bases and at J to 4 bases, leaving 18 bases not matched to a gene. The CDR3 is 21 residues long. CDR3 amino acids: CASSFRPTPGLAGVGPDTQYF. In DNA, the CDR3 is TGTGCCAGCAGTTTTAGGCCCACTCCGGGACTAGCGGGAGTGGGGCCAGATACGCAGTATTTT.

The sample holds many counts of this clonotype. This sequence joins TRBV3-1 and TRBJ2-5; TRBD2 agrees at 7 bases. The germline V gene has CDR1 LGHDT and CDR2 YNNKEL (reference sequence). V shed 7 bases and J 5 bases; nucleotides not matched to a gene: 7. This CDR3 is 13 amino acids long. The CDR3 DNA reads TGTGCCAGCATGGTGGTCGGGGGGGAGACCCAGTACTTC. This sequence encodes CASMVVGGETQYF.

This chain uses TRBV7-9 with TRBJ2-3; 9 bases match TRBD1. This CDR3 has 15 amino acids. The V and J ends lost 6 bases and 3 bases, in that order; junction bases with no gene match: 7. Germline CDR1 reads SEHNR; CDR2 reads FQNEAQ (reference sequence). The CDR3 nucleotides are TGTGCCAGCAGTCCCGGGACAGGGTGGACAGATACGCAGTATTTT. It translates to CASSPGTGWTDTQYF.

The rearrangement links TRBV20-1 to TRBJ2-7, with D possibly TRBD1 on 6 matching bases. The CDR3 loop spans 16 amino acids. Trimming shortened V by 3 bases and J by 2 bases, and 20 bases separated the two germline ends. The germline V gene encodes CDR1 DFQATT and CDR2 SNEGSKA (reference sequence). CDR3 sequence: CSARSPRGSLAYEQYF. CDR3 nucleotide sequence: TGCAGTGCTAGGTCACCAAGGGGGAGCCTAGCCTACGAGCAGTACTTC.

The sample holds many counts of this clonotype. The V gene is TRBV6-2 or TRBV6-3, the J gene TRBJ2-7, with D perhaps matching TRBD2 (6 bases). The germline gives CDR1 MNHEY, CDR2 SVGEGT. The V end was cut by 5 bases, the J end by 7 bases, with 21 bases between. The CDR3 extends over 15 amino acids. CDR3 sequence reads: CASSHRAAGGVEQYF. DNA for the CDR3: TGTGCCAGCAGTCACCGGGCGGCCGGGGGAGTTGAGCAGTACTTC.

This clonotype is classed as medium-sized. The rearrangement uses TRBV24-1 and TRBJ2-3; TRBD2 matches 10 bases. CDR3 length equals 15 residues. Germline loops: CDR1 KGHDR, CDR2 SFDVKD. J was trimmed by 2 bases and V by 3 bases; bases with no gene match: 1. CDR3 nucleotide sequence: TGTGCCACCAGTGATAGCGGGGGGGACACAGATACGCAGTATTTT. This sequence encodes CATSDSGGDTDTQYF.

The chain employs TRBV7-3 and TRBJ2-7; 7 bases map to TRBD2. The length of the CDR3 is 13 residues. CDR1 is SGHTA and CDR2 is FQGTGA in the germline V gene. V dropped 3 bases and J dropped 6; count of bases not matched to a gene: 5. CDR3 residues: CASSFLAGSEQYF. The CDR3 DNA is TGTGCCAGCAGCTTTTTAGCGGGTAGCGAGCAGTACTTC.

In its sample, this clonotype ranks as medium-sized. V gene TRBV5-1 combines with J gene TRBJ2-7; D possibly corresponds to TRBD2 (5 bases). Germline V gene data show CDR1 as SGHRS and CDR2 as YFSETQ. Trimming left V 0 bases short and J 3 bases short, with 13 bases between. The CDR3 spans 15 residues. Here the CDR3 reads CASSLAPGVNYEQYF. The CDR3 DNA reads TGCGCCAGCAGCTTGGCCCCCGGGGTAAACTACGAGCAGTACTTC.

V usage is TRBV5-1 and J usage is TRBJ2-3; the D is unclear. The V and J ends lost 0 bases and 2 bases respectively, with 19 bases between them. The germline gives CDR1 SGHRS, CDR2 YFSETQ. CDR3 length: 18 residues. The CDR3 reads CASSLEPVRSGTTDTQYF. CDR3 in DNA: TGCGCCAGCAGCTTGGAGCCCGTGAGGTCAGGCACCACAGATACGCAGTATTTT.

The J gene is TRBJ1-4, the V gene TRBV5-1; 10 nucleotides align to TRBD1. Per the germline V gene, CDR1 is SGHRS and CDR2 is YFSETQ. With V trimmed by 0 bases and J by 8 bases, 7 bases remained unmatched. The CDR3 sequence is 16 residues long. The chain's CDR3 is CASSLAPGTGDEKLFF. CDR3 coding DNA: TGCGCCAGCAGCTTGGCCCCCGGGACAGGGGACGAAAAACTGTTTTTT.

The chain combines TRBV5-1 with TRBJ2-7; TRBD2 matches at 10 bases. The CDR3 loop spans 16 amino acids. The germline V gene has CDR1 SGHRS and CDR2 YFSETQ. Trimming removed 5 bases from V and 1 base from J; junction bases left unmatched: 9. The chain's CDR3 is CASREASGSDSYEQYF. CDR3 bases: TGCGCCAGCAGGGAGGCTAGCGGGAGTGATTCCTACGAGCAGTACTTC.